What follows are 7 T cell receptor beta chains derived from one specimen sequenced in a study of T cell responses to AZD1222 COVID-19 vaccine. Only in-frame clones appear in the TCRdb table, and some are missing; sequencing was by immunoSEQ multiplex PCR. Among approximately 150,000 clones, about 82% were seen once, and the ten largest hold about 4.8%. The source material was peripheral blood, sampled 28 days after the second AZD1222 dose. These receptors were taken from an adult who received the AZD1222 COVID-19 vaccine.

The rearrangement links TRBV18 to TRBJ1-2; TRBD1 matches at 8 bases. This CDR3 contains 15 residues. After removal of 5 bases from V and 4 bases from J, the junction contained 9 bases not matched to a gene. Germline CDR1 and CDR2: KGHSH and LQKENI. The CDR3 nucleotides are TGTGCCAGCTCAGAAGCAGGGGGCGCGGGCTATGGCTACACCTTC. It encodes CASSEAGGAGYGYTF.

The chain employs TRBV10-3 and TRBJ2-5, with 8 positions matching TRBD2. V gave up 6 bases and J gave up 2 bases; unmatched junction bases: 5. CDR3 length: 14 residues. CDR1 is ENHRY, CDR2 SYGVKD, per germline. CDR3 DNA sequence: TGTGCCATCAGCTTAGCGGGGCGGCAAGAGACCCAGTACTTC. This sequence encodes CAISLAGRQETQYF.

The chain joins TRBV14 to TRBJ2-5, with 16 bases that match TRBD2. J lost 5 bases, V lost 4 bases, and 7 bases had no gene match. The V gene's germline CDR1 is SGHDN and CDR2 FVKESK. The CDR3 runs to 17 residues. In DNA, the CDR3 is TGTGCCAGCAGCCCGGGACTAGCGGGGGGGCGAGGGGAGACCCAGTACTTC. Protein product: CASSPGLAGGRGETQYF.

The V call is TRBV19, the J call TRBJ1-2, with 8 bases lining up with TRBD1. The CDR3 covers 12 residues. V shed 8 bases, J shed 8 bases, and the junction held 7 bases outside the gene matches. The germline gives CDR1 LNHDA, CDR2 SQIVND (reference sequence). The CDR3 DNA sequence: TGTGCCAGTTCCACAGGGGGTCGGGGCTACACCTTC. This encodes CASSTGGRGYTF.

CDR3 nucleotide sequence: TGTGCCAGCAGCCAGTCAAGCGGGAGGGCCGGGAGCAATGAGCAGTTCTTC. Encoded protein: CASSQSSGRAGSNEQFF. J is TRBJ2-1 and V is TRBV14; 10 bases align to TRBD2. The V gene's germline CDR1 is SGHDN and CDR2 FVKESK. The CDR3 loop spans 17 amino acids. V lost 3 bases to trimming and J lost 6 bases; unmatched junction nucleotides: 11.

This clone was found a few times. This sequence joins TRBV7-2 and TRBJ1-5, with a weak D call TRBD1 (5 bases). V lost 1 base to trimming and J lost 4 bases, with 11 bases between them. The CDR3 loop spans 15 amino acids. The V gene's germline CDR1 is SGHTA and CDR2 FQGNSA. The CDR3 loop is CASSLGGVGNQPQHF. The CDR3 region has the DNA TGTGCCAGCAGCTTAGGAGGGGTGGGGAATCAGCCCCAGCATTTT.

The chain employs TRBV10-2 and TRBJ2-1, with 9 bases lining up with TRBD1. V was clipped by 2 bases and J by 4 bases; unmatched bases: 6. The germline V gene has CDR1 WSHSY and CDR2 SAAADI. The CDR3 is made up of 16 amino acids. The CDR3 region has the DNA TGCGCCAGCAGTGAGGTTACGGACAGGGGTTACAATGAGCAGTTCTTC. This encodes CASSEVTDRGYNEQFF.